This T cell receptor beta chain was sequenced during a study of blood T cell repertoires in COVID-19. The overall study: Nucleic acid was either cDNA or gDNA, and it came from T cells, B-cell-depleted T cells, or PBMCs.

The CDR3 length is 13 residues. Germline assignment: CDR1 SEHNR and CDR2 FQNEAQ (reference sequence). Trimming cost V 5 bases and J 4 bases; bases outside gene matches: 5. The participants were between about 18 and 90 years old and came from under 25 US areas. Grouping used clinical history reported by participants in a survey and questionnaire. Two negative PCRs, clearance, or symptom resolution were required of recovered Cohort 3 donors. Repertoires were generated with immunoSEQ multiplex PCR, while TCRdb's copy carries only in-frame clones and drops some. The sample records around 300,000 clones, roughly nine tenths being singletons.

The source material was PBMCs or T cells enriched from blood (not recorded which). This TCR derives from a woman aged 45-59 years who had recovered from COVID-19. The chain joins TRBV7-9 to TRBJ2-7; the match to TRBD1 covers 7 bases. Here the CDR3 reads CASSEGQNYEQYF. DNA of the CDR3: TGTGCCAGCAGCGAGGGACAGAATTACGAGCAGTACTTC.